The rows below give T cell receptor beta chains drawn from one sample of a study of shared clonotypes between healthy human individuals. The repertoire was sequenced with immunoSEQ multiplex PCR; TCRdb's copy has only in-frame clones and lacks some. The sample has hundreds of thousands of clones; 90% to 95% are singletons. What was sequenced was naive CD8+ T cells sorted from blood. These receptor sequences come from a man aged 30 to 45 in good health. The conserved cysteine and the conserved F or W are not part of the CDR3 here. The order of the fields is J gene, clone size, V gene, CDR3 protein. Size values are once, few and many counts, or a class for expanded clones, and some rows have none.

TRBJ1-5	once	TRBV27	ASSTGGQPQH
TRBJ1-5	-	TRBV15	ATRDRGNSNQPQH
TRBJ2-1	-	TRBV9	ASTKGQLPNEQF
TRBJ1-2	-	TRBV27	ASSLSGTGSDQYGYT
TRBJ1-1	-	TRBV19	ASSPHGTGEEAF
TRBJ2-1	-	TRBV15	ATSRLASSYNEQF
TRBJ2-4	-	TRBV6-7	ASSKRRDGKTSDFKNIQY
TRBJ2-7	-	TRBV27	ASSLGLTPTYEQY
TRBJ2-7	-	TRBV5-1	ASTVVGGHYEQY
TRBJ2-1	-	TRBV7-9	ASSWDRFDDEQF
TRBJ2-1	few	TRBV30	AWINENYNEQF
TRBJ2-7	-	TRBV5-6	ASSPGAGGFEQY
TRBJ2-7	-	TRBV6-1	ASSEAAGGPYEQY
TRBJ1-1	-	TRBV27	ASSRLNTEAF
TRBJ2-3	-	TRBV6-6	ASTVAPGITDTQY
TRBJ2-5	-	TRBV7-8	ASSPSSGTLQETQY
TRBJ2-1	-	TRBV5-5	ASSWDKYNEQF
TRBJ2-7	-	TRBV5-1	ASSLQQSYEQY
TRBJ2-6	once	TRBV28	ASSFSYGGSSGANVLT
TRBJ2-1	-	TRBV28	ASNPGLAGRDEQF
TRBJ2-3	once	TRBV5-8	ASSFGTSGTDTQY
TRBJ2-7	-	TRBV15	ATSERGAGTYEQY
TRBJ2-7	-	TRBV28	ASSSRREGEQY
TRBJ2-1	-	TRBV29-1	SVESDSWNEQF
TRBJ2-5	-	TRBV7-9	ASSFPSSGQETQY
TRBJ2-1	-	TRBV7-9	ASSLAGGQGGTYNEQF
TRBJ2-7	-	TRBV10-3	AINAREGFSYEQY
TRBJ2-7	-	TRBV4-1	ASSQGLEGWNEQY
TRBJ1-4	once	TRBV6-1	ASSDRLQSNEKLF
TRBJ1-3	-	TRBV6-1	ASSGNRGNTIY
TRBJ2-5	-	TRBV11-2	ASSLGYGKETQY
TRBJ2-1	-	TRBV7-9	ASSPPRESYNEQF
TRBJ2-7	-	TRBV11-2	ASSVTYEQY
TRBJ1-5	-	TRBV15	ATSQDASNQPQH
TRBJ2-1	-	TRBV10-3	AISNPPSGSYNEQF
TRBJ2-7	-	TRBV19	ASSIVLAGGEQY
TRBJ1-2	once	TRBV6-1	ASSEWGGGINYGYT
TRBJ2-1	-	TRBV4-1	ASSQVRDRNEQF
TRBJ2-5	-	TRBV5-1	ASSLGGPGLAGEQETQY
TRBJ1-1	-	TRBV10-3	AISEGGGNTEAF
TRBJ2-7	-	TRBV27	ASSTSGTGSAEQY
TRBJ1-4	-	TRBV7-9	ASSLPGHSSEKLF
TRBJ2-7	-	TRBV6-5	ASSYPPYEQY
TRBJ2-7	-	TRBV9	ASSADGQSSYEQY
TRBJ2-5	once	TRBV6-5	ASSPLAGAQETQY
TRBJ2-7	-	TRBV6-5	ASSYVGGSHYEQY
TRBJ2-1	once	TRBV10-2	ASQRAYNEQF
TRBJ1-1	-	TRBV19	ASRITVNTEAF
TRBJ2-7	-	TRBV19	ASSAIDSYEQY
TRBJ2-5	-	TRBV7-2	ASSLPRLAALGVQETQY
TRBJ2-5	-	TRBV9	ASSAPAGTQETQY
TRBJ2-1	-	TRBV4-1	ASSQDTSGVIRF
TRBJ2-3	-	TRBV10-3	AISEQGIGYTDTQY